Listed here are 13 T cell receptor beta chains from one sample, sequenced in a study of T cell responses to AZD1222 COVID-19 vaccine. Clones were sequenced by immunoSEQ multiplex PCR, and TCRdb holds only the in-frame ones, with some missing. The table shows 70,000 or so clones, with about 91% occurring only once. The starting material was peripheral blood, obtained on day 0 of AZD1222 vaccination. Receptors were obtained from an adult in good health.

This chain joins TRBV18 and TRBJ2-1; TRBD1 matches 9 bases. The germline V gene has CDR1 KGHSH and CDR2 LQKENI. V dropped 1 base and J dropped 7; count of bases not matched to a gene: 11. The CDR3 is made up of 17 amino acids. The CDR3 DNA is TGTGCCAGCTCACCACTTCCGGGACAGGGTTTTTATAATGAGCAGTTCTTC. Encoded protein: CASSPLPGQGFYNEQFF.

The chain recombines TRBV10-3 with TRBJ1-1; D perhaps matches TRBD1 (6 bases). The V end lost 6 bases, the J end lost 7 bases, and 18 bases lay between the germline ends. The CDR3 has 14 amino acids. Germline V lookup: CDR1 ENHRY, CDR2 SYGVKD. The CDR3 DNA is TGTGCCATCAGGGGGTCCCGGGACAAAGTTGAAGCTTTCTTT. Translation: CAIRGSRDKVEAFF.

This rearrangement joins TRBV7-8 to TRBJ1-2; 8 positions agree with TRBD1. This CDR3 spans 13 amino acids. Germline V CDR1 and CDR2: SGHVS, FQNEAQ. V was pared by 4 bases and J by 6 bases, with 4 bases of the junction left unmatched. The CDR3 here is CASSWTGSDGYTF. In DNA, the CDR3 is TGTGCCAGCAGCTGGACAGGGAGCGATGGCTACACCTTC.

The V and J genes are TRBV2 and TRBJ2-7, with D maybe TRBD2 (5 bases). CDR3 size: 13 residues. Germline V gives CDR1 SNHLY, CDR2 FYNNEI. The V end was cut by 7 bases, the J end by 7 bases, with 17 bases between. The CDR3 nucleotides read TGTGCCAGCACCCTACGAGGGTTGGGGGAGCAGTACTTC. Translating it yields CASTLRGLGEQYF.

This sequence joins TRBV5-1 and TRBJ2-7; D is ambiguous. Per the germline V gene, CDR1 is SGHRS and CDR2 is YFSETQ. This CDR3 spans 14 amino acids. Between the trimmed V and J ends, which lost 4 bases and 5 bases, there was a span of 16 bases. CDR3 nucleotides: TGCGCCAGCAGCCCGCGACCGGCCGTCCACGAGCAGTACTTC. Encoded protein: CASSPRPAVHEQYF.

Only one count was recorded for this clone. This chain uses TRBV6-5 with TRBJ2-6; D is tentatively TRBD1 or TRBD2 (5 bases each). Per germline, CDR1 MNHEY and CDR2 SVGAGI. Trimming cost V 4 bases and J 12 bases, with 13 bases left between them. The CDR3 has 13 residues. DNA of the CDR3: TGTGCCAGCAGTTCCGCAGGGACCGGCGTCCTGACTTTC. This codes for CASSSAGTGVLTF.

The chain has TRBV24-1 and TRBJ1-4; possible D gene TRBD1, 6 bases. Germline CDR1 is KGHDR and CDR2 is SFDVKD. V was clipped by 5 bases and J by 6 bases, with 15 bases between them. This CDR3 is built from 15 residues. The chain's CDR3 is CATSGVVGGHEKLFF. CDR3 sequence (DNA): TGTGCCACCAGTGGTGTAGTGGGGGGCCATGAAAAACTGTTTTTT.

The genes are TRBV5-5 and TRBJ1-5; D not certain. This CDR3 is built from 16 residues. Germline V CDR1 and CDR2: SGHKS, YYEKEE (reference sequence). The V and J ends lost 0 bases and 0 bases respectively, with 10 bases between them. CDR3 nucleotides: TGTGCCAGCAGCTTGGAAGGTGTTAATAGCAATCAGCCCCAGCATTTT. It codes for CASSLEGVNSNQPQHF.

J is TRBJ2-3 and V is TRBV5-1; no clear D gene. Germline V gives CDR1 SGHRS, CDR2 YFSETQ. With 0 bases removed from V and 5 bases from J, the gap between germline ends came to 7 bases. The CDR3 consists of 13 residues. CDR3 nucleotide sequence: TGCGCCAGCAGCTTGGTCGTGGGAGATACGCAGTATTTT. Residues: CASSLVVGDTQYF.

The chain couples TRBV6-1 to TRBJ2-7; 10 positions agree with TRBD2. Losses at the gene ends were 1 base for V and 6 bases for J; bases not matched to a gene: 0. Per the germline V gene, CDR1 is MNHNS and CDR2 is SASEGT. This CDR3 has 13 amino acids. Written as DNA, the CDR3 is TGTGCCAGCAGTGAAGGACTAGCGGGCGAGCAGTACTTC. It is translated as CASSEGLAGEQYF.

The chain joins TRBV5-1 to TRBJ1-1; no reliable D call. This CDR3 is built from 15 residues. The V end was cut by 0 bases, the J end by 2 bases, with 11 bases between. The germline gives CDR1 SGHRS, CDR2 YFSETQ. Here the CDR3 reads CASSLDGRPNTEAFF. The CDR3 DNA sequence: TGCGCCAGCAGCTTGGATGGACGGCCCAACACTGAAGCTTTCTTT.

V and J are TRBV5-5 and TRBJ1-6; D call uncertain. Germline CDR1 is SGHKS and CDR2 is YYEKEE (reference sequence). Trimming cost V 4 bases and J 0 bases, with 11 bases left between them. The length of the CDR3 is 16 residues. The CDR3 DNA follows: TGTGCCAGCAGCCCGACATACAGCTCCTATAATTCACCCCTCCACTTT. Its translation: CASSPTYSSYNSPLHF. The variable domain in full, completed from reference TRBV5-5 and TRBJ1-6, reads DAGVTQSPTHLIKTRGQQVTLRCSPISGHKSVSWYQQVLGQGPQFIFQYYEKEERGRGNFPDRFSARQFPNYSSELNVNALLLGDSALYLCASSPTYSSYNSPLHFGNGTRLTVT.

The chain employs TRBV9 and TRBJ2-2; possibly TRBD2 for D (5 bases). This CDR3 contains 17 residues. Per germline, CDR1 SGDLS and CDR2 YYNGEE. Between the trimmed V and J ends, which lost 1 base and 0 bases, there was a span of 13 bases. This CDR3 is CASSVSLSGANTGELFF. For the CDR3, the DNA is TGTGCCAGCAGCGTAAGTTTAAGCGGCGCGAACACCGGGGAGCTGTTTTTT.